This T cell receptor (beta chain) is from a study of blood T cell repertoires in COVID-19. Background on the study: Researchers got acute and convalescent COVID-19 samples from the United States, Italy and Spain. Sources were T cells, B-cell-depleted T cells, or PBMCs; the material itself was cDNA or gDNA.

Original processing methods: Reference gene primer amplification in the assay estimated nucleated cell counts. The repertoire was sequenced with immunoSEQ multiplex PCR; TCRdb's copy has only in-frame clones and lacks some. For V, J and clone size, that table is used; D and trimming come from the DNA. The profile shows about 220,000 clones, 80% of them singletons. Trimming took 5 bases from V and 1 from J, leaving 8 bases between them. Per germline, CDR1 LNHDA and CDR2 SQIVND (reference sequence). This CDR3 contains 13 residues. The specimen sequenced was peripheral blood. The TCR sequence derives from a woman in her seventies with acute or convalescent COVID-19. The chain joins TRBV19 to TRBJ1-2; D not resolved. As DNA, the CDR3 is TGTGCCAGTAGTGAGGGCAGTAACTATGGCTACACCTTC. This translates into CASSEGSNYGYTF.